This T cell receptor beta chain originates from a study of molecular identifiers for immune sequencing clone quantification. Study in general: Sequencing covered four of five parts into which replicate RNA from around 20,000 or 100,000 naive CD8 cells was split.

Study observations and caveats: Spiked-in Jurkat TCR RNA corresponding to one cell was reported as detectable against 1 million or so naive cells.

Germline V gene data show CDR1 as DFQATT and CDR2 as SNEGSKA (reference sequence). There are 13 residues in the CDR3. V was clipped by 5 bases and J by 0 bases, with 11 bases between them. Preparation of the bulk TCR libraries relied on previously described methods and listed TCR primers. MiXCR, applied by TCRdb to the PCR reads, yields one record per CDR3 protein. The sample records over 65,000 distinct CDR3 sequences, roughly 23% being singletons. Naive CD8 T cells were FACS-sorted by CD8+CD4-CCR7+CD45RA+ markers. A remark on this clonotype: Its antigen is unknown.

The chain is built from TRBV20-1 and TRBJ2-7; possibly TRBD1 for D (6 bases). Sequencing was performed on naive CD8+ T cells from blood, with Jurkat cell RNA spiked in. As for subset: FACS-sorted CD8+CD4-CCR7+CD45RA+ naive T cells. The receptor's source is a human donor in good health. Some libraries in this study had Jurkat cell RNA spiked in. CDR3 region: CSASSDSSYEQYF. CDR3 DNA: TGCAGTGCTTCTTCGGACAGCTCCTACGAGCAGTACTTC.